Following are 8 T cell receptor beta chains from one sample sequenced in a study of T cells in Graves' hyperthyroidism and ophthalmopathy. Amplified TCR beta CDR3 regions came from RNA transcripts. With the HTBI primer set, the TCR CDR3 went through a first round of RT-PCR. One entry per CDR3 protein, called by TCRdb with MiXCR from the multiplex PCR reads. Of about 570,000 distinct CDR3 sequences detected, under 60% appear once; the ten largest clones hold over 15%. Sequencing used peripheral blood or thyroid tissue (not recorded which). These receptors were collected from an adult woman with Graves' disease, either hyperthyroidism or ophthalmopathy (not recorded which).

This clonotype has a count of ten or more. The genes are TRBV2 and TRBJ1-1, with unresolved D. V lost 2 bases to trimming and J lost 1 base, with 11 bases between them. This CDR3 has 15 amino acids. CDR1 is SNHLY and CDR2 is FYNNEI in the germline V gene. The CDR3 coding sequence is TGTGCCAGCAGTGAATGGGGTCAGTCGAACACTGAAGCTTTCTTT. Translated: CASSEWGQSNTEAFF.

This clonotype has ten or more counts. V and J are TRBV11-2 and TRBJ1-2; D is ambiguous. V gave up 0 bases and J gave up 4 bases, with 12 bases separating them. This CDR3 contains 15 residues. Germline values: CDR1 SGHAT, CDR2 FQNNGV. The CDR3 region has the DNA TGTGCCAGCAGCTTAGAGCTGAGGTCCCTCTATGGCTACACCTTC. As protein: CASSLELRSLYGYTF.

The genes are TRBV6-1 and TRBJ1-5; 7 bases fit TRBD1. Trimming cost V 9 bases and J 5 bases; bases outside gene matches: 4. Germline values: CDR1 MNHNS, CDR2 SASEGT. This CDR3 is 12 amino acids long. In DNA, the CDR3 is TGTGCCAGTGCCCAGGGGGATCAGCCCCAGCATTTT. This gives the protein CASAQGDQPQHF.

With respect to this clonotype: A junction boundary mismatches the germline segment, possibly from a read error. The J gene is TRBJ2-7, the V gene TRBV7-9, with a tentative D call TRBD1 (6 bases). The tail of the sequence fits TRBJ2-1 better, so the J call may be wrong. The germline V gene has CDR1 SEHNR and CDR2 FQNEAQ (reference sequence). This CDR3 has 16 residues. CDR3 nucleotides: TGTGCCAGCAGCCGAGGCGCCTCCGAATGGGACAATGGGCAGTTCTTC. Translated: CASSRGASEWDNGQFF.

This clonotype was found many times. The chain joins TRBV2 to TRBJ2-5; tentatively, D is TRBD1 (7 bases). The CDR3 is 14 amino acids. Trimming left V 2 bases short and J 5 bases short, with 12 bases between. Per the germline V gene, CDR1 is SNHLY and CDR2 is FYNNEI. For the CDR3, the DNA is TGTGCCAGCAGTGAAAACAGGGGAGGCGAGACCCAGTACTTC. It yields the protein CASSENRGGETQYF.

This clonotype appeared many times. This chain connects TRBV5-1 to TRBJ2-5; no reliable D call. The CDR3 covers 16 residues. Deletions cut 0 bases from V and 4 bases from J, with 16 bases between. The germline V gene encodes CDR1 SGHRS and CDR2 YFSETQ. In DNA, the CDR3 is TGCGCCAGCAGCTTGGCCTCGCGGCCAGGTCTAGAGACCCAGTACTTC. The encoded protein is CASSLASRPGLETQYF.

A remark on this clonotype: In this CDR3 the conserved last residue, phenylalanine or tryptophan, is missing, so a read error is likely. The DNA is left out, because the CDR3 cannot be placed on it with certainty; the CDR3 is given as TCRdb lists it. The chain combines TRBV28 with TRBJ1-4. The CDR3 is 9 residues long, counting both termini. Per germline, CDR1 MDHEN and CDR2 SYDVKM. This CDR3 reads CASSLAKAS.

There are a few counts of this clonotype. The CDR3 sequence: CASREDTYEQYF. The DNA for the CDR3 is TGTGCCAGCAGAGAAGACACTTACGAGCAGTACTTC. J is TRBJ2-7 and V is TRBV28; D remains unclear. The V gene's germline CDR1 is MDHEN and CDR2 SYDVKM. The V end was cut by 6 bases, the J end by 4 bases, with 10 bases between. The CDR3 spans 12 residues. Drawing the rest from reference TRBV28 and TRBJ2-7, the complete variable domain is DVKVTQSSRYLVKRTGEKVFLECVQDMDHENMFWYRQDPGLGLRLIYFSYDVKMKEKGDIPEGYSVSREKKERFSLILESASTNQTSMYLCASREDTYEQYFGPGTRLTVT.